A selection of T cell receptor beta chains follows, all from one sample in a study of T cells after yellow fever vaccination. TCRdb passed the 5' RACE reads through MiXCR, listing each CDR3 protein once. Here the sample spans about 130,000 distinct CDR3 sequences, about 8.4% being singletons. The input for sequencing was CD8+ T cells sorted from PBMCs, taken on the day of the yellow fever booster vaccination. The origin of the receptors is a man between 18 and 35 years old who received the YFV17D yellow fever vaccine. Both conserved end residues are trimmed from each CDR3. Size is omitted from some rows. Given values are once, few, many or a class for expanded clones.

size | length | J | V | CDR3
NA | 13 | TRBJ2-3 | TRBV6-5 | ASSYSLRRTDTQY
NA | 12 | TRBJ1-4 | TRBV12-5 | ASGPGWGDEKLF
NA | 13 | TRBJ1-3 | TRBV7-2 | ASSGERDSGNTIY
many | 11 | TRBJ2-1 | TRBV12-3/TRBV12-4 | ASTRDRAHEQF
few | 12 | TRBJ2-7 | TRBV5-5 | ASSDPGTTYEQY
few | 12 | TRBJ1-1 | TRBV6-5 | ASSYQGAFTEAF
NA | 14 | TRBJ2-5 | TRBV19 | ASSFSGQAFQETQY
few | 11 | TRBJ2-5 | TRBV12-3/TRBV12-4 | ASSFLPLETQY
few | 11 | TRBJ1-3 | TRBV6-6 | ASSYADGNTIY
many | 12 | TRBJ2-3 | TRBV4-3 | ASSQGGGEDTQY
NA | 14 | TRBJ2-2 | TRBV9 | ASSGRTGVNTGELF
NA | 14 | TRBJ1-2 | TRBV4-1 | ASSQDSTGANYGYT
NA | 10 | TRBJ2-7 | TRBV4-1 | ASSQAGDEQY
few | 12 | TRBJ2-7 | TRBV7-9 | ASSSGTLTYEQY
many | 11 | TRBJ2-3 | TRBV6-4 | ASAFRSQDTQY
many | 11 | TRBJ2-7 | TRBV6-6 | ASSYPGSYEQY
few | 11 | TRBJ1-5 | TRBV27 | ASSPSRGQPQH
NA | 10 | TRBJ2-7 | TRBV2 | ATRGRSYEQY
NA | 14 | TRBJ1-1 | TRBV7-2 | ASSPRGLSLDTEAF
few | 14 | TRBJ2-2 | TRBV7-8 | ASKSSGGVDTGELF
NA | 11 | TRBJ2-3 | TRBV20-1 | SARDRATDTQY
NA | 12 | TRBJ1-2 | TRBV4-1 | ASSQTQGLYGYT
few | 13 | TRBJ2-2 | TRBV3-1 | ASSRDRSNTGELF
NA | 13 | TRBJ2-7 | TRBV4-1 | ASSLQDIGPYEQY
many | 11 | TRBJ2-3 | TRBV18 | ASSGKTTDTQY
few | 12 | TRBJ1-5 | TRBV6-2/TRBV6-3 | ASSSGQGYQPQH
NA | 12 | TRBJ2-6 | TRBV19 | ASRRQGRANVLT
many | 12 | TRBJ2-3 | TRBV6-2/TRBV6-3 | ASSYSPATDTQY
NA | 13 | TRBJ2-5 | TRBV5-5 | ASSSSGGDQETQY
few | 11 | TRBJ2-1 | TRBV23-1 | ASTLLEHNEQF
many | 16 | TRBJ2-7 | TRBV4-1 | ASSQGTGGALGSYEQY
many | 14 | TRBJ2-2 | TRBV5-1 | ASSLRTGSYTGELF
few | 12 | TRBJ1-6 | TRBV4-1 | ASSHWTVRSPLH
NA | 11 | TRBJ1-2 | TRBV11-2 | ASSFAQNYGYT
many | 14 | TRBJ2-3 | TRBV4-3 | ASSQGGGGSTDTQY
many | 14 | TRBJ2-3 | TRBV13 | ASSLGPAGSTDTQY
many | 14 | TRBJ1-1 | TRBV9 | ASSVGGGLMNTEVF
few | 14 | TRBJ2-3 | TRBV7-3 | ASSLDRGPGTDTQY
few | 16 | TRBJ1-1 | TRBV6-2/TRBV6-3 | ASSYRVHRGAPDTEAF
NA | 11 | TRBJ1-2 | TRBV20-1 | SAETVADYGYT
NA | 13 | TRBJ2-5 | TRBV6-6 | ASSGSLTGYETQY
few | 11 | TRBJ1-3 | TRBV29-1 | SVVVGSGNTIY
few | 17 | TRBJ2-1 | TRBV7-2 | ASSLLGDRLRSSYNEQF
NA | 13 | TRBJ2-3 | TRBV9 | ASSDGTSSTDTQY
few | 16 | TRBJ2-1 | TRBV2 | ASSESVLALLGYNEQF
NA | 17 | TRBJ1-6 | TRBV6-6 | ASSYSDPSWGQGKAPLH
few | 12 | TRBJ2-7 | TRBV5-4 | ASSLERADYEQY
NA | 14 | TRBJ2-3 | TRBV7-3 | ASSLGFGGSTDTQY
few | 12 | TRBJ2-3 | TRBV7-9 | ASSLSGGAGTQY
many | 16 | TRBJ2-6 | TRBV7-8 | ASSFVTGGAGPHNVLT
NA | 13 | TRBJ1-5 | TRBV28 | ASSPRDMGVMAQH
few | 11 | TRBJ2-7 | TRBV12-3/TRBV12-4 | ASRPTGSDEQY
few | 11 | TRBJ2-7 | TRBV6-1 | ASSSRRAYEQY
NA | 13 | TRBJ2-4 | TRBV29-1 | SVEGGTGGFDIQY
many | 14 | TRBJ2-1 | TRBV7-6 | ASSLARQVHYNEQF